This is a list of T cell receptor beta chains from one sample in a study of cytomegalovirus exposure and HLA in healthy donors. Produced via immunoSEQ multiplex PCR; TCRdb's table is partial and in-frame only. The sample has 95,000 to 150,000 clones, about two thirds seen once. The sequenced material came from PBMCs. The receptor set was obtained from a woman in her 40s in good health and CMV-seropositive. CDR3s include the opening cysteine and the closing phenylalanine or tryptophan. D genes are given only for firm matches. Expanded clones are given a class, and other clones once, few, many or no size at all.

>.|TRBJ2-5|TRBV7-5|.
CARSLGAPGGRETQYF
TGTGCCAGAAGCTTAGGGGCTCCGGGGGGGCGGGAGACCCAGTACTTC
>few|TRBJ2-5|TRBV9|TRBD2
CASSPGTSGGAETQYF
TGTGCCAGCAGCCCCGGGACTAGCGGGGGAGCAGAGACCCAGTACTTC
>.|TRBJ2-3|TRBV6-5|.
CASTPGGDTQYF
TGTGCCAGCACCCCAGGGGGGGATACGCAGTATTTT
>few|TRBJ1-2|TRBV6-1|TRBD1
CASSELGQGFYGYTF
TGTGCCAGCAGTGAACTGGGACAGGGGTTCTATGGCTACACCTTC
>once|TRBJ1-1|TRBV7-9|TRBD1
CASSRDRVNTEAFF
TGTGCCAGCAGCCGGGACAGGGTGAACACTGAAGCTTTCTTT
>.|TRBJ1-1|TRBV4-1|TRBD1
CASSPRIWDRNTEAFF
TGCGCCAGCAGCCCGAGGATCTGGGACAGGAACACTGAAGCTTTCTTT
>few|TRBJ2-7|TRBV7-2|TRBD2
CASSLERGGYEQYF
TGTGCCAGCAGCTTAGAGCGGGGGGGATACGAGCAGTACTTC
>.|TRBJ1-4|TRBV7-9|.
CASSLWGGEKLFF
TGTGCCAGCAGCTTATGGGGGGGTGAAAAACTGTTTTTT
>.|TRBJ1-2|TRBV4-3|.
CASSQTQAWDYGYTF
TGCGCCAGCAGCCAGACGCAGGCCTGGGACTATGGCTACACCTTC
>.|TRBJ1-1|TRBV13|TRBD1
CASSLLDLSRGHTEAFF
TGTGCCAGCAGCTTACTGGATCTCTCCAGGGGGCACACTGAAGCTTTCTTT
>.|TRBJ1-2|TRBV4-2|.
CASSQEPAQGVRNGYTF
TGTGCCAGCAGCCAGGAACCAGCACAGGGTGTTCGGAACGGCTACACCTTC
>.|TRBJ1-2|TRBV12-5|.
CASGLVPTASGYTF
TGTGCTAGTGGTTTGGTACCCACCGCCAGTGGCTACACCTTC
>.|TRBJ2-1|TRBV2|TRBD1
CASNRQGLRNEQFF
TGTGCCAGCAATAGACAGGGCTTGAGGAATGAGCAGTTCTTC
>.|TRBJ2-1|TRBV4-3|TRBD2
CASSLLWASGGGNEQFF
TGCGCCAGCAGCCTCCTCTGGGCCAGCGGGGGGGGCAATGAGCAGTTCTTC
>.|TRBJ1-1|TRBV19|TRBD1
CATSPRGTEAFF
TGTGCCACCTCCCCCAGGGGGACTGAAGCTTTCTTT
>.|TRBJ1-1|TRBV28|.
CASSPRGRTLNTEAFF
TGTGCCAGCAGTCCCAGGGGTCGGACCCTGAACACTGAAGCTTTCTTT
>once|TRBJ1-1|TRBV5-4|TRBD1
CASSLMAGGTEAFF
TGTGCCAGCAGCTTGATGGCAGGGGGCACTGAAGCTTTCTTT
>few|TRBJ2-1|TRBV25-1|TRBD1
CASSKPPGQGADEQFF
TGTGCCAGCAGTAAACCACCGGGACAGGGGGCCGATGAGCAGTTCTTC
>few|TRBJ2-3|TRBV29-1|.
CSVASGYTDTQYF
TGCAGCGTTGCCAGCGGCTACACAGATACGCAGTATTTT
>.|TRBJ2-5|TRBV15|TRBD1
CATKQTGGRETQYF
TGTGCCACCAAACAGACAGGGGGCCGGGAGACCCAGTACTTC
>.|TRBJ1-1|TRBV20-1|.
CSVPEYTEAFF
TGCAGTGTTCCCGAGTACACTGAAGCTTTCTTT
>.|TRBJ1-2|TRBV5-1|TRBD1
CASSLDRGLTMDTF
TGCGCCAGCAGCTTAGACAGGGGCCTGACGATGGACACCTTC
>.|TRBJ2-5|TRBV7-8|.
CASSRSGGLEETQYF
TGTGCCAGCAGCCGGAGTGGAGGTTTAGAAGAGACCCAGTACTTC
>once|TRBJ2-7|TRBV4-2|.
CASSQGVSLPSEQYF
TGTGCCAGCAGCCAAGGGGTTAGCCTCCCTTCCGAGCAGTACTTC
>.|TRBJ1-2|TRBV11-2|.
CASSFDGYGYTF
TGTGCCAGCAGCTTTGACGGGTATGGCTACACCTTC
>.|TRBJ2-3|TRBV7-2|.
CASSLPSRGRRDTQYF
TGTGCCAGCAGCTTACCCTCGCGGGGGCGAAGAGATACGCAGTATTTT
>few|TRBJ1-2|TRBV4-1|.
CASSQGDGYTF
TGCGCCAGCAGCCAAGGAGATGGCTACACCTTC
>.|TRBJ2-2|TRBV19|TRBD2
CASNERGNTGELFF
TGTGCCAGTAACGAGCGGGGAAACACCGGGGAGCTGTTTTTT
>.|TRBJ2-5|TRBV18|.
CASSAGTSQETQYF
TGTGCCAGCTCGGCAGGGACATCCCAAGAGACCCAGTACTTC
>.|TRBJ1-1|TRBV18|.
CASSPLLGGVDTEAFF
TGTGCCAGCTCACCATTGTTGGGAGGGGTCGACACTGAAGCTTTCTTT
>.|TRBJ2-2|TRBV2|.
CASESSPGLMGGELFF
TGTGCCAGCGAATCAAGTCCGGGACTCATGGGCGGGGAGCTGTTTTTT
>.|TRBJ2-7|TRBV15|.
CATSRDPGLSEQYF
TGTGCCACCAGCAGAGATCCGGGGTTAAGCGAGCAGTACTTC
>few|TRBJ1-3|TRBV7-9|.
CASSLKGSALVRNTIYF
TGTGCCAGCAGCTTAAAAGGATCAGCCCTAGTACGGAACACCATATATTTT